The entry below gives a single TCR beta chain sequence along with its context. Its antigen is as yet unknown. This record comes from a study of shared clonotypes between healthy human individuals. The study's findings and limits: For naive CD4 cells, roughly 5% of clonotypes were shared across a few donors.

Measured with immunoSEQ multiplex PCR; TCRdb has only the in-frame clones, and not every one. The table includes approximately 1.9 million clones, 90% to 95% detected once. Per germline, CDR1 SGHRS and CDR2 YFSETQ. The CDR3 sequence is 15 residues long. The V gene lost 2 bases and the J gene lost 3 bases, with 15 bases spanning the gap. CD45RO-negative, CCR7-selected cells formed the naive CD8 fraction, which excluded terminally differentiated effector memory CD45RA+ cells. The specimen was naive CD8+ T cells from PBMCs. The rearrangement links TRBV5-1 to TRBJ2-7; the D is unclear. The sequence derives from a man between 18 and 35 years old in good health. Some clones in this sample may be carry-over from other donors' samples. CDR3 region: CASSLGHIGDYEQYF. The CDR3 DNA is TGCGCCAGCAGCTTAGGGCACATTGGGGACTACGAGCAGTACTTC.